The 10 T cell receptor beta chains listed next were all sequenced from one sample in a study of cytomegalovirus exposure and HLA in healthy donors. TCRdb's table, derived via immunoSEQ multiplex PCR, lists solely in-frame clones and lacks some. This table has some 150,000 clones, approximately 91% appearing once. Sequences were obtained from PBMCs. These receptors originate from a woman aged 18-30 years in good health and CMV-seropositive.

This sequence joins TRBV30 and TRBJ2-3; 13 nucleotides line up with TRBD2. Germline V gene sequence: CDR1 GTSNPN, CDR2 SVGIG (reference sequence). This CDR3 spans 14 amino acids. The V and J ends lost 5 bases and 5 bases, in that order; junction bases with no gene match: 4. CDR3 in DNA: TGTGCCTGGGGGGGACTAGCGGGAAAAGATACGCAGTATTTT. Encoded protein: CAWGGLAGKDTQYF.

This clone came up a few times. The chain combines TRBV5-1 with TRBJ1-4; possible D gene TRBD1, 6 bases. Deletions cut 4 bases from V and 3 bases from J, with 16 bases between. This CDR3 has 16 amino acids. Germline V gene sequence: CDR1 SGHRS, CDR2 YFSETQ. CDR3 nucleotide sequence: TGCGCCAGCAGCCGTACAGGGTCGCGGGCTAATGAAAAACTGTTTTTT. Translated: CASSRTGSRANEKLFF.

The chain employs TRBV29-1 and TRBJ1-1; 7 nucleotides align to TRBD1. The CDR3 totals 12 residues. Per the germline V gene, CDR1 is SQVTM and CDR2 is ANQGSEA. V was pared by 2 bases and J by 8 bases, with 5 bases of the junction left unmatched. This chain's CDR3 is CSVERGPTEAFF. CDR3 DNA: TGCAGCGTTGAAAGGGGGCCGACCGAAGCTTTCTTT.

J is TRBJ1-1 and V is TRBV5-1, with D perhaps matching TRBD1 (6 bases). Germline loops: CDR1 SGHRS, CDR2 YFSETQ. This CDR3 is 15 amino acids long. Trimming took off 0 bases at V and 0 bases at J, with 9 bases between the two ends. The CDR3 DNA is TGCGCCAGCAGCTTGGCCACAGGGCTGAACACTGAAGCTTTCTTT. Translating it yields CASSLATGLNTEAFF.

This clone appeared a single time. The rearrangement joins TRBV7-2 to TRBJ2-7; no firm D call. Per the germline V gene, CDR1 is SGHTA and CDR2 is FQGNSA. V was trimmed by 7 bases and J by 2 bases, leaving 12 bases between them. The length of the CDR3 is 13 residues. The CDR3 sequence: CASKKLSAYEQYF. CDR3 DNA: TGTGCCAGCAAAAAATTATCTGCCTACGAGCAGTACTTC.

The chain combines TRBV6-6 with TRBJ1-1; maybe TRBD1 (5 bases). The CDR3 spans 14 residues. V lost 0 bases, J lost 3 bases, and 8 bases lay in between. Looked up from germline, CDR1 is MNHNY and CDR2 is SVGAGI (reference sequence). This CDR3 is CASSYSSGDTEAFF. CDR3 sequence (DNA): TGTGCCAGCAGTTACTCTTCGGGGGACACTGAAGCTTTCTTT.

This clone was observed a handful of times. The chain has TRBV28 and TRBJ1-2; D is undetermined. There are 13 residues in the CDR3. Trimming left V 3 bases short and J 0 bases short, with 5 bases between. CDR1 is MDHEN and CDR2 is SYDVKM in the germline V gene. CDR3 in amino acids: CASSFPSNYGYTF. The CDR3 nucleotides read TGTGCCAGCAGTTTCCCTTCTAACTATGGCTACACCTTC.

This chain uses TRBV5-1 with TRBJ2-3, with D unresolved. The CDR3 has 14 residues. Trimming pared 4 bases from V and 2 bases from J, leaving 11 bases between. In germline, CDR1 is SGHRS, CDR2 YFSETQ. The CDR3 coding sequence is TGCGCCAGCAGCCCCGAGGCTTACACAGATACGCAGTATTTT. It is translated as CASSPEAYTDTQYF.

The table lists this clone with a count of one. The chain couples TRBV11-3 to TRBJ2-7; the match to TRBD2 covers 7 bases. J gave up 0 bases and V 4 bases, and 15 bases lay outside the gene matches. The CDR3 spans 18 residues. CDR1 is SGHNT and CDR2 is YENEEA in the germline V gene. CDR3 in amino acids: CASSSWGEAGSNSYEQYF. In nucleotides, the CDR3 is TGTGCCAGCAGCTCCTGGGGGGAAGCGGGATCTAACTCCTACGAGCAGTACTTC.

The chain employs TRBV23-1 and TRBJ2-2; weak D call: TRBD2 (5 bases). TRBV23-1 is reported as an ORF; its role is uncertain. V lost 8 bases, J lost 2 bases, and 15 bases lay in between. The CDR3 runs to 15 residues. The chain's CDR3 is CASLGLPNNTGELFF. The CDR3 DNA sequence: TGCGCCAGCCTAGGACTGCCAAACAACACCGGGGAGCTGTTTTTT.